The 16 T cell receptor beta chains below come from one sample, sequenced in a study of human T cells and chemical hapten exposure. Each CDR3 protein is one row after TCRdb ran MiXCR on the RACE reads. Of just over 350,000 distinct CDR3 sequences listed, roughly 6.3% are singletons. As to time point: patch test 2, 6 weeks after DPC sensitization. Treatment denoted: therapeutic diphenylcyclopropenone sensitization with weekly scalp DPC. The specimen comprised whole blood, sampled in connection with sensitization to the hapten diphenylcyclopropenone (DPC). These TCRs come from a woman aged 18-35 years with alopecia areata. Some clones in this sample may be carry-over from other donors' samples.

V is TRBV7-9 and J is TRBJ1-5; D may be TRBD1 (5 bases). Germline V gene sequence: CDR1 SEHNR, CDR2 FQNEAQ (reference sequence). Trimming shortened V by 5 bases and J by 7 bases, and 15 bases separated the two germline ends. The CDR3 totals 14 residues. Here the CDR3 reads CASSADRYKQPQHF. The CDR3 coding sequence is TGTGCCAGCAGCGCCGACAGATACAAACAGCCCCAGCATTTT.

V gene TRBV4-3 combines with J gene TRBJ2-7, with 7 bases identical to TRBD2. Losses at the gene ends were 4 bases for V and 0 bases for J; bases not matched to a gene: 3. CDR1 and CDR2 (germline): LGHNA, YSLEER. The length of the CDR3 is 14 residues. The CDR3 reads CASSPSGNSYEQYF. The CDR3 DNA is TGCGCCAGCAGCCCCAGCGGGAACTCCTACGAGCAGTACTTC.

This clonotype was recorded many times. V usage is TRBV7-2 and J usage is TRBJ2-5; TRBD2 matches at 9 bases. The V gene end was trimmed by 5 bases and the J gene end by 3 bases; junction bases not matched to a gene: 4. Germline loops: CDR1 SGHTA, CDR2 FQGNSA. This CDR3 is built from 14 residues. The CDR3 DNA reads as TGTGCCAGCAGCCCGGGACTAGCTAAAGAGACCCAGTACTTC. It codes for CASSPGLAKETQYF. Filled out from reference TRBV7-2 and TRBJ2-5, the complete variable domain reads GAGVSQSPSNKVTEKGKDVELRCDPISGHTALYWYRQSLGQGLEFLIYFQGNSAPDKSGLPSDRFSAERTGGSVSTLTIQRTQQEDSAVYLCASSPGLAKETQYFGPGTRLLVL.

This clonotype was seen a handful of times. The chain is built from TRBV11-2 and TRBJ2-1, with 8 bases aligning to TRBD2. The CDR3 has 15 amino acids. V shed 7 bases, J shed 5 bases, and the junction held 10 bases outside the gene matches. Germline V lookup: CDR1 SGHAT, CDR2 FQNNGV. CDR3 in DNA: TGTGCCAGCACCCTACGGGGGGGGCCAGACAATGAGCAGTTCTTC. The encoded protein is CASTLRGGPDNEQFF.

The rearrangement uses TRBV12-3 or TRBV12-4 and TRBJ1-6; D call uncertain. Trimming pared 2 bases from V and 9 bases from J, leaving 14 bases between. The CDR3 is made up of 15 amino acids. CDR3: CASSLSMAVGSPLHF. The CDR3 DNA reads as TGTGCCAGCAGTTTAAGTATGGCAGTAGGTTCACCCCTCCACTTT.

This clonotype appeared a few times. The chain combines TRBV20-1 with TRBJ2-7; D is ambiguous. The CDR3 loop spans 11 amino acids. The ends were cut back, 0 bases at V and 6 bases at J, with 6 bases in the middle. Looked up from germline, CDR1 is DFQATT and CDR2 is SNEGSKA (reference sequence). CDR3 DNA sequence: TGCAGTGCTAGAGAAGGAACCGAGCAGTACTTC. As protein: CSAREGTEQYF.

This clonotype has a count of ten or more. The chain joins TRBV4-3 to TRBJ1-6; TRBD1 aligns across 7 bases. J lost 4 bases, V lost 0 bases, and 6 bases had no gene match. The CDR3 loop spans 17 amino acids. Germline-derived CDR1 and CDR2 are LGHNA and YSLEER. CDR3: CASSQDGAGGYNSPLHF. In DNA form, the CDR3 reads TGCGCCAGCAGCCAAGACGGGGCAGGGGGGTATAATTCACCCCTCCACTTT.

This clonotype was found many times. The V and J genes are TRBV6-5 and TRBJ1-6; 7 positions match TRBD1. Germline V CDR1 and CDR2: MNHEY, SVGAGI. This CDR3 region has 19 residues. V lost 0 bases and J lost 10; bases outside the gene matches: 18. The CDR3 sequence is CASSYSSKAGGMVGSPLHF. In DNA, the CDR3 is TGTGCCAGCAGTTACTCGTCGAAGGCAGGGGGAATGGTGGGATCACCCCTCCACTTT.

The chain recombines TRBV12-3 or TRBV12-4 with TRBJ2-3; no clear D. The CDR3 is made up of 14 amino acids. V was cut by 6 bases and J by 6 bases, with 16 bases left in between. In DNA form, the CDR3 reads TGTGCCAGCAGCACCGGATTCACGGCGGATACGCAGTATTTT. It is translated as CASSTGFTADTQYF.

This clonotype was seen repeatedly, ten times or more. This rearrangement joins TRBV12-3 or TRBV12-4 to TRBJ1-6; 9 bases are shared with TRBD1. V lost 6 bases, J lost 7 bases, and 7 bases stayed unmatched. This CDR3 contains 15 residues. CDR3 coding DNA: TGTGCCAGCAGGAAAAGTGACAGGGGGAATTCACCCCTCCACTTT. It is translated as CASRKSDRGNSPLHF.

This clonotype was counted ten times or more. The chain uses TRBV6-5 and TRBJ2-3; D might be TRBD1 or TRBD2, each matching 6 bases. The CDR3 has 15 amino acids. The germline V and J ends were trimmed by 2 bases and 2 bases, with 11 bases remaining between them. Germline V gives CDR1 MNHEY, CDR2 SVGAGI. CDR3 protein: CASSYGGRPTDTQYF. CDR3 coding DNA: TGTGCCAGCAGTTACGGGGGGCGCCCCACAGATACGCAGTATTTT.

Remarks on this clonotype: A much larger clone lies a single base off, so this may be a read error. This rearrangement joins TRBV4-3 to TRBJ1-6; 7 bases are a match to TRBD1. The trim removed 4 bases at V and 6 bases at J, leaving 12 bases unmatched. This CDR3 region has 17 residues. Germline V CDR1 and CDR2: LGHNA, YSLEER. The CDR3 DNA reads TGCGCCAGCAGCCTAGATTGGAGGGGGCGCGGTAATTCACCCCTCCACTTT. This translates into CASSLDWRGRGNSPLHF.

A single count supports this clonotype. The rearrangement joins TRBV28 to TRBJ2-3, with 8 positions matching TRBD1. The CDR3 has 15 residues. The trim removed 6 bases at V and 4 bases at J, leaving 9 bases unmatched. Germline V gene lookup returns CDR1 MDHEN and CDR2 SYDVKM. CDR3 DNA sequence: TGTGCCAGCAGCTTGATACAGGGGGTTGCAGATACGCAGTATTTT. The encoded protein is CASSLIQGVADTQYF.

This clonotype was detected only a few times. The rearrangement joins TRBV2 to TRBJ2-2; no clear D gene. Trimming removed 2 bases from V and 4 bases from J, with 8 bases in between. The CDR3 loop spans 14 amino acids. CDR1 and CDR2 (germline): SNHLY, FYNNEI. CDR3 nucleotide sequence: TGTGCCAGCAGTGAACGGGTAATCACCGGGGAGCTGTTTTTT. Translated: CASSERVITGELFF.

This clonotype was picked up a small number of times. J is TRBJ1-1 and V is TRBV7-2; D is undetermined. The germline V gene encodes CDR1 SGHTA and CDR2 FQGNSA. The V and J ends lost 5 bases and 3 bases respectively, with 10 bases between them. The length of the CDR3 is 13 residues. The CDR3 DNA sequence: TGTGCCAGCAGCCAGACCAGATACACTGAAGCTTTCTTT. Its translation is CASSQTRYTEAFF. The full variable domain, rest sourced from reference TRBV7-2 and TRBJ1-1, is GAGVSQSPSNKVTEKGKDVELRCDPISGHTALYWYRQSLGQGLEFLIYFQGNSAPDKSGLPSDRFSAERTGGSVSTLTIQRTQQEDSAVYLCASSQTRYTEAFFGQGTRLTVV.

In its sample, this clonotype was seen many times. The rearrangement uses TRBV28 and TRBJ1-2; TRBD1 agrees at 9 bases. Germline trimming cut 3 bases from V and 3 bases from J; bases unmatched to any gene: 5. The length of the CDR3 is 15 residues. Germline CDR1 reads MDHEN; CDR2 reads SYDVKM. The CDR3 sequence is CASSLVGQGYYGYTF. CDR3 nucleotides: TGTGCCAGCAGTTTGGTAGGACAGGGGTACTATGGCTACACCTTC.